This T cell receptor beta chain was documented in a study of blood T cell repertoires in COVID-19. Overall study: Some COVID-19 samples were acute and others convalescent; all came from the United States, Italy and Spain. PBMCs, B-cell-depleted T cells, or T cells provided the cDNA or gDNA that made up the material.

As to this clone: Given a much more abundant clone one base away, this may be a read error. Other DNA sequences from this sample encode an identical CDR3 as well.

Per the authors' pipeline: It was from reference gene primer amplification that nucleated cell counts were estimated. Sequenced by immunoSEQ multiplex PCR; TCRdb stores in-frame clones only, minus some. D and trimming come from the DNA, and the V and J calls and clone size come from that table. The table includes about 300,000 clones, roughly 90% detected once. The receptor comes from a man aged 18 to 29 who had recovered from COVID-19. Sequencing was performed on peripheral blood.

The CDR3 region is CASSEGQGAGGYTF. The CDR3 coding sequence is TGTGCCAGCAGTGAAGGACAGGGGGCGGGTGGCTACACCTTC. This chain connects TRBV6-1 to TRBJ1-2, with TRBD1 matching 10 bases. Germline V gene data show CDR1 as MNHNS and CDR2 as SASEGT. V dropped 1 base and J dropped 7; count of bases not matched to a gene: 3. The CDR3 runs to 14 residues.